Each of the 2 T cell receptor beta chains below was sequenced from the same sample in a study of T cells in Graves' hyperthyroidism and ophthalmopathy. Amplified TCR beta CDR3 regions derived from RNA transcripts. In the first-round RT-PCR of the TCR CDR3, the HTBI primer set was used. TCRdb reanalysed the multiplex PCR reads using MiXCR and keeps one entry per CDR3 protein. This table holds fewer than 400,000 distinct CDR3 sequences, about 25% found once. What was sequenced was blood. These receptor sequences come from a man aged 45 to 65 with Graves' hyperthyroidism.

This clonotype was counted only a few times. The chain has TRBV27 and TRBJ2-3; tentatively, D is TRBD1 (5 bases). The V gene's germline CDR1 is MNHEY and CDR2 SMNVEV (reference sequence). The CDR3 is made up of 14 amino acids. Trimming pared 2 bases from V and 6 bases from J, leaving 12 bases between. CDR3 nucleotide sequence: TGTGCCAGCAGTTTAATCAGGGCTGGGGATACGCAGTATTTT. Translating it yields CASSLIRAGDTQYF.

The rearrangement uses TRBV7-6 and TRBJ2-2; 10 bases map to TRBD2. J lost 7 bases, V lost 5 bases, and 10 bases had no gene match. The CDR3 covers 16 residues. Germline lookup yields CDR1 SGHVS and CDR2 FNYEAQ. CDR3 residues: CASSPGVAGGHGELFF. The CDR3 region has the DNA TGTGCCAGCAGCCCGGGGGTAGCGGGAGGTCACGGGGAGCTGTTTTTT.